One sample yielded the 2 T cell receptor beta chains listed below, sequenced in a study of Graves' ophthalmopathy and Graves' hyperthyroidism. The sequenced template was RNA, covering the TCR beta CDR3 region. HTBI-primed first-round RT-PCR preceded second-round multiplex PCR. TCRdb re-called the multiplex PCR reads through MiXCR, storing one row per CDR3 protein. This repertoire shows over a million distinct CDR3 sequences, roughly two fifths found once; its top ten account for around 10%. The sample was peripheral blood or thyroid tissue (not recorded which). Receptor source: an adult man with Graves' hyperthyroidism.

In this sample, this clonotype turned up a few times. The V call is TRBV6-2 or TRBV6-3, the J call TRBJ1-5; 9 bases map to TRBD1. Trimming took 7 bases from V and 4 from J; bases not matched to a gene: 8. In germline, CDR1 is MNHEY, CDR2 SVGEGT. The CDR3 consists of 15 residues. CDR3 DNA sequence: TGTGCCAGCACCCCCGGACAGGGGAGGAATCAGCCCCAGCATTTT. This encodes CASTPGQGRNQPQHF.

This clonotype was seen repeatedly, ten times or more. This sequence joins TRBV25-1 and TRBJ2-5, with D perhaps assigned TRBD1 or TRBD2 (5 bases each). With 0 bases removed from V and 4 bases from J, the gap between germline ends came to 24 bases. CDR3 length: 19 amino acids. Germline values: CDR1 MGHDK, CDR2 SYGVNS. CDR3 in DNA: TGTGCCAGCAGTGAATATAACCCCATACCGAATAAGAGGGGAGAGACCCAGTACTTC. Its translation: CASSEYNPIPNKRGETQYF.